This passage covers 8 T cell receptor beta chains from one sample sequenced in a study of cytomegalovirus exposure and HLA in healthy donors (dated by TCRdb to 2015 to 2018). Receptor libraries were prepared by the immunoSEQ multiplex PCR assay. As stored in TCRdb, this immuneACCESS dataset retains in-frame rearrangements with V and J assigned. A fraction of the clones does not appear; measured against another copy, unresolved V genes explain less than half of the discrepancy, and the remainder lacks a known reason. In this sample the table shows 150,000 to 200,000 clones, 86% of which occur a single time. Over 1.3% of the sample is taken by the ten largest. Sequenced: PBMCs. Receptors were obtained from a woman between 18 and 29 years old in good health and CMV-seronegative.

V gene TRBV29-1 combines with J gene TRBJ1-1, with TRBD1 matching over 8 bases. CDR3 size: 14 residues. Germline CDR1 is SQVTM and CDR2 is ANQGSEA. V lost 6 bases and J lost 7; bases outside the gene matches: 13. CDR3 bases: TGCAGCGTCGGCCGGGACAGGACCGTATTTGAAGCTTTCTTT. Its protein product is CSVGRDRTVFEAFF.

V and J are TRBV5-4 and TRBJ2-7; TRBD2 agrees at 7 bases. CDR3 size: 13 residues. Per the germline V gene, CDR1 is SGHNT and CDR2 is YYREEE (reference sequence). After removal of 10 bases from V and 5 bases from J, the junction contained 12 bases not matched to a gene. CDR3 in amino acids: CAARKAGVDEQYF. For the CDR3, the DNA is TGTGCCGCAAGAAAGGCGGGGGTGGACGAGCAGTACTTC.

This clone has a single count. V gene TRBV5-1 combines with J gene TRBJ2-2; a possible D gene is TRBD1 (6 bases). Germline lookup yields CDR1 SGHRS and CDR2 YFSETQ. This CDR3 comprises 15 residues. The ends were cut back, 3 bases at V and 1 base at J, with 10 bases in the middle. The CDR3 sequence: CASSSTTGNTGELFF. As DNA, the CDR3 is TGCGCCAGCAGCTCCACGACAGGGAACACCGGGGAGCTGTTTTTT.

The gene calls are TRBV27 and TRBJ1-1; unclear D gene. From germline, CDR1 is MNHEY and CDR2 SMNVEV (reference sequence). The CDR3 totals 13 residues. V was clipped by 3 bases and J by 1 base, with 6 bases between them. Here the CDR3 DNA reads TGTGCCAGCAGTTTTCTGCGGAACACTGAAGCTTTCTTT. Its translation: CASSFLRNTEAFF.

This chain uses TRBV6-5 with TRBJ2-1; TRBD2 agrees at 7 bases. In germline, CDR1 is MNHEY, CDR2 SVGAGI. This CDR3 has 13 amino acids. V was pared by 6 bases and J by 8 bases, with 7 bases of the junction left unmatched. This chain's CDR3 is CASSRGLEHEQFF. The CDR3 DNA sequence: TGTGCCAGCAGCCGCGGACTAGAGCATGAGCAGTTCTTC.

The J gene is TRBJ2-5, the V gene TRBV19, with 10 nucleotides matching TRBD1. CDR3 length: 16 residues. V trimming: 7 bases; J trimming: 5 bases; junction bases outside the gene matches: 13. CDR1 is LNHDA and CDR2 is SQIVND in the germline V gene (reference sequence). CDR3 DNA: TGTGCCAGTATGCCCCGGGACAGGGGTGCCTGGGAGACCCAGTACTTC. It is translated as CASMPRDRGAWETQYF.

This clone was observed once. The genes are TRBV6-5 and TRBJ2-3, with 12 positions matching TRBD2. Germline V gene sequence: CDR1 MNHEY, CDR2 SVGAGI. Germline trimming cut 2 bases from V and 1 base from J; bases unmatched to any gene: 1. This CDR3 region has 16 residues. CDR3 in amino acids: CASSYRLAGGTDTQYF. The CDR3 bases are TGTGCCAGCAGTTACCGACTAGCGGGGGGCACAGATACGCAGTATTTT.

The CDR3 DNA sequence: TGTGCCAGCAGCCCGTCGGCAGGGGGTATAGAGCAGTACTTC. Its protein product is CASSPSAGGIEQYF. The chain carries TRBV6-6 and TRBJ2-7; 7 bases line up with TRBD1. The CDR3 runs to 14 residues. V was clipped by 6 bases and J by 7 bases; unmatched bases: 12. Germline V CDR1 and CDR2: MNHNY, SVGAGI (reference sequence).